The T cell receptor (beta chain) described here comes from a study of blood T cell repertoires in COVID-19. TCRdb's table, derived via immunoSEQ multiplex PCR, lists solely in-frame clones and lacks some. The table includes about 100,000 clones, approximately 87% detected once. This CDR3 has 15 residues. Germline lookup yields CDR1 MNHNY and CDR2 SVGAGI (reference sequence). The V segment lost 6 bases and the J segment 9 bases; nucleotides outside the gene matches: 11. Comment on this clone: Other nucleotide sequences from this sample produce the same CDR3.

The receptor's source is a human donor in a cohort sampled during active COVID-19. The specimen sequenced was peripheral blood. V gene TRBV6-6 combines with J gene TRBJ1-6; 7 nucleotides line up with TRBD1. Written as DNA, the CDR3 is TGTGCCAGCAGGGCCCCGACTGCAGGGGGTTCACCCCTCCACTTT. Its protein product is CASRAPTAGGSPLHF.